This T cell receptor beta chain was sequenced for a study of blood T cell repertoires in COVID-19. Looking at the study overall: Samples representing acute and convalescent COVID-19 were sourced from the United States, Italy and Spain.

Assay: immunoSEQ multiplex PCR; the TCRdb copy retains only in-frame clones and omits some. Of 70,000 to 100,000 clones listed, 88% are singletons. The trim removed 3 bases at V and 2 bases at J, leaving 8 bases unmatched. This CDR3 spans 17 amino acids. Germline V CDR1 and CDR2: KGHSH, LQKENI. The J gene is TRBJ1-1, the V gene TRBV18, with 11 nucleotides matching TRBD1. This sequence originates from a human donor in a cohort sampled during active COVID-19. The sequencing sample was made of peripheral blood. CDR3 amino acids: CASSPRTGGDRNTEAFF. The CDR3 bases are TGTGCCAGCTCACCTCGGACAGGGGGCGATAGAAACACTGAAGCTTTCTTT.